These 32 T cell receptor beta chains came from one sample sequenced in a study of blood T cell repertoires in COVID-19. The method was immunoSEQ multiplex PCR; TCRdb's version includes in-frame clones alone and lacks a portion of them. The sample lists about 99,000 clones; 84% were seen once. Sequenced: peripheral blood. These receptors were taken from a man between 60 and 75 years old with acute or convalescent COVID-19.

The rearrangement links TRBV5-1 to TRBJ2-5, with 11 bases identical to TRBD1. Germline V gene lookup returns CDR1 SGHRS and CDR2 YFSETQ. J was trimmed by 4 bases and V by 4 bases; bases with no gene match: 6. CDR3 size: 15 residues. In DNA form, the CDR3 reads TGCGCCAGCAGCCGGTGGGGACAGGGGGGAGAGACCCAGTACTTC. Translated, it gives CASSRWGQGGETQYF. Full variable domain (remainder filled in from reference TRBV5-1 and TRBJ2-5): KAGVTQTPRYLIKTRGQQVTLSCSPISGHRSVSWYQQTPGQGLQFLFEYFSETQRNKGNFPGRFSGRQFSNSRSEMNVSTLELGDSALYLCASSRWGQGGETQYFGPGTRLLVL.

The V call is TRBV6-5, the J call TRBJ2-1, with a possible D match to TRBD2 (5 bases). The germline gives CDR1 MNHEY, CDR2 SVGAGI. Trimming left V 4 bases short and J 5 bases short, with 15 bases between. The CDR3 consists of 15 residues. CDR3 amino acids: CASSSFGDPDNEQFF. Written as DNA, the CDR3 is TGTGCCAGCAGTTCTTTCGGGGATCCCGACAATGAGCAGTTCTTC.

The chain carries TRBV15 and TRBJ2-5; no firm D call. With 0 bases removed from V and 0 bases from J, the gap between germline ends came to 17 bases. This CDR3 comprises 18 residues. CDR1 LNHNV and CDR2 YYDKDF come from the germline V gene (reference sequence). The chain's CDR3 is CATSRDLGQSWYQETQYF. In DNA, the CDR3 is TGTGCCACCAGCAGAGATCTTGGGCAGTCATGGTACCAAGAGACCCAGTACTTC. The variable domain in full, with the rest retrieved from reference TRBV15 and TRBJ2-5, is DAMVIQNPRYQVTQFGKPVTLSCSQTLNHNVMYWYQQKSSQAPKLLFHYYDKDFNNEADTPDNFQSRRPNTSFCFLDIRSPGLGDTAMYLCATSRDLGQSWYQETQYFGPGTRLLVL.

The chain has TRBV3-1 (or the pseudogene TRBV3-2) and TRBJ2-5; 11 nucleotides align to TRBD2. Germline assignment: CDR1 LGHDT and CDR2 YNNKEL (reference sequence). The trim removed 3 bases at V and 1 base at J, leaving 7 bases unmatched. CDR3 length equals 17 residues. The CDR3 loop reads CASSHRLAGRIQETQYF. CDR3 DNA: TGTGCCAGCAGCCATCGACTAGCGGGACGGATCCAAGAGACCCAGTACTTC.

The rearrangement uses TRBV27 and TRBJ2-7, with 11 bases aligning to TRBD2. The trim removed 6 bases at V and 0 bases at J, leaving 13 bases unmatched. Germline CDR1 reads MNHEY; CDR2 reads SMNVEV (reference sequence). There are 18 residues in the CDR3. The CDR3 nucleotides read TGTGCCAGCAGCCTCATCGGGACTAGCGGCGGGAGCTCCTACGAGCAGTACTTC. Translation gives CASSLIGTSGGSSYEQYF.

The chain combines TRBV28 with TRBJ2-5; D may be TRBD1 (6 bases). V was trimmed by 5 bases and J by 5 bases, leaving 21 bases between them. CDR1 and CDR2 from the germline V gene are MDHEN and SYDVKM. This CDR3 is built from 16 residues. CDR3 in amino acids: CASSGPTGANRETQYF. The CDR3 nucleotides are TGTGCCAGCAGTGGCCCGACAGGTGCAAACCGGGAGACCCAGTACTTC.

The gene calls are TRBV5-1 and TRBJ2-1, with TRBD2 as a possible D gene (6 bases). V was trimmed by 4 bases and J by 2 bases, leaving 13 bases between them. The CDR3 length is 15 residues. Per the germline V gene, CDR1 is SGHRS and CDR2 is YFSETQ. The CDR3 DNA sequence: TGCGCCAGCAGCAATGGAGGGAGTCCCTACAATGAGCAGTTCTTC. Its translation is CASSNGGSPYNEQFF.

The V gene is TRBV30, the J gene TRBJ1-5; D is ambiguous. Per the germline V gene, CDR1 is GTSNPN and CDR2 is SVGIG (reference sequence). The CDR3 has 13 residues. V was clipped by 4 bases and J by 4 bases, with 11 bases between them. The CDR3 spells CAWKEGSNQPQHF. CDR3 DNA: TGTGCCTGGAAGGAGGGATCAAATCAGCCCCAGCATTTT.

The V call is TRBV5-1, the J call TRBJ2-6; D remains ambiguous. In germline, CDR1 is SGHRS, CDR2 YFSETQ. The CDR3 loop spans 16 amino acids. The V gene lost 4 bases and the J gene lost 0 bases, with 11 bases spanning the gap. Written as DNA, the CDR3 is TGCGCCAGCAGCCCAGAGACATTCTCTGGGGCCAACGTCCTGACTTTC. It is translated as CASSPETFSGANVLTF.

The chain employs TRBV28 and TRBJ2-3; perhaps TRBD1 as D (6 bases). Between the trimmed V and J ends, which lost 9 bases and 6 bases, there was a span of 16 bases. The germline CDR1 and CDR2 sequences are MDHEN and SYDVKM. The CDR3 is 13 amino acids. The CDR3 loop reads CASHIAQGDTQYF. CDR3 DNA sequence: TGTGCCAGTCATATAGCTCAGGGGGATACGCAGTATTTT.

J is TRBJ1-1 and V is TRBV28, with D unresolved. V dropped 5 bases and J dropped 11 bases, with 18 bases sitting between them. The germline gives CDR1 MDHEN, CDR2 SYDVKM. The CDR3 has 13 residues. CDR3 in amino acids: CASSPPGGREAFF. The DNA of the CDR3 is TGTGCCAGCAGTCCCCCCGGAGGGAGGGAGGCTTTCTTT. Full variable domain (outside the CDR3, taken from reference TRBV28 and TRBJ1-1): DVKVTQSSRYLVKRTGEKVFLECVQDMDHENMFWYRQDPGLGLRLIYFSYDVKMKEKGDIPEGYSVSREKKERFSLILESASTNQTSMYLCASSPPGGREAFFGQGTRLTVV.

The chain has TRBV18 and TRBJ1-5; 7 bases match TRBD1. Germline CDR1 KGHSH, CDR2 LQKENI. With V trimmed by 3 bases and J by 7 bases, 9 bases remained unmatched. The CDR3 runs to 15 residues. The CDR3 reads CASSPRQGVGQPQHF. CDR3 nucleotides: TGTGCCAGCTCACCTCGACAGGGCGTCGGGCAGCCCCAGCATTTT. Complete variable domain (other parts from reference TRBV18 and TRBJ1-5): NAGVMQNPRHLVRRRGQEARLRCSPMKGHSHVYWYRQLPEEGLKFMVYLQKENIIDESGMPKERFSAEFPKEGPSILRIQQVVRGDSAAYFCASSPRQGVGQPQHFGDGTRLSIL.

CDR3 coding DNA: TGTGCCATCGGGAATAGCGGGACCACGCGGGGGGATGAGCAGTTCTTC. Its translation is CAIGNSGTTRGDEQFF. V and J are TRBV10-3 and TRBJ2-1, with 8 nucleotides matching TRBD2. After removal of 8 bases from V and 8 bases from J, the junction contained 17 bases not matched to a gene. The CDR3 is 16 residues long. Germline V gene lookup returns CDR1 ENHRY and CDR2 SYGVKD.

This clone was seen only once. This rearrangement joins TRBV29-1 to TRBJ2-7; 10 bases agree with TRBD1. The CDR3 consists of 14 residues. CDR1 and CDR2 (germline): SQVTM, ANQGSEA. The ends lost 5 bases at V and 0 bases at J; junction bases unmatched: 4. In nucleotides, the CDR3 is TGCAGCGTTCAGGGACAGGGGCTCTCCTACGAGCAGTACTTC. This sequence encodes CSVQGQGLSYEQYF.

This clone was counted a few times. The CDR3 spells CASSARQGSSPLHF. DNA of the CDR3: TGCGCCAGCAGTGCCAGACAGGGCAGTTCACCCCTCCACTTT. The chain recombines TRBV10-1 with TRBJ1-6; 7 bases are shared with TRBD1. The V and J ends lost 4 bases and 9 bases, in that order; junction bases with no gene match: 6. This CDR3 is 14 amino acids long. Germline V lookup: CDR1 WNHNN, CDR2 SYGVQD (reference sequence).

The rearrangement joins TRBV4-1 to TRBJ1-2; D is unclear. V lost 0 bases, J lost 8 bases, and 19 bases lay in between. The CDR3 consists of 16 residues. The germline CDR1 and CDR2 sequences are MGHRA and YSYEKL. The CDR3 sequence: CASSQESSPIRGGYTF. The DNA for the CDR3 is TGCGCCAGCAGCCAAGAGAGTTCGCCAATCAGAGGGGGCTACACCTTC.

This chain uses TRBV28 with TRBJ1-5; 10 bases are shared with TRBD1. This CDR3 region has 16 residues. J lost 2 bases, V lost 5 bases, and 6 bases had no gene match. The V gene's germline CDR1 is MDHEN and CDR2 SYDVKM. The CDR3 loop is CASSQGTGAGNQPQHF. Here the CDR3 DNA reads TGTGCCAGCAGTCAAGGGACAGGGGCCGGCAATCAGCCCCAGCATTTT.

This chain joins TRBV28 and TRBJ1-5, with unresolved D. V shed 6 bases and J shed 4 bases, with 7 bases lying between them. The germline V gene encodes CDR1 MDHEN and CDR2 SYDVKM. This CDR3 is 12 amino acids long. In DNA, the CDR3 is TGTGCCAGCAGCTGGGCAAATCAGCCCCAGCATTTT. Its translation is CASSWANQPQHF.

The rearrangement joins TRBV19 to TRBJ1-1, with 9 bases matching TRBD1. The CDR3 runs to 16 residues. Looked up from germline, CDR1 is LNHDA and CDR2 is SQIVND (reference sequence). Germline trimming cut 4 bases from V and 1 base from J; bases unmatched to any gene: 7. Written as DNA, the CDR3 is TGTGCCAGTAGTACGGGGACAGGGACGCGGAACACTGAAGCTTTCTTT. It specifies CASSTGTGTRNTEAFF.

The sample holds one count of this clone. Additional DNA sequences in this sample encode the identical CDR3. This chain joins TRBV7-2 and TRBJ1-2; TRBD1 aligns across 7 bases. Per germline, CDR1 SGHTA and CDR2 FQGNSA. CDR3 size: 13 residues. V lost 4 bases to trimming and J lost 7 bases; unmatched junction nucleotides: 6. The CDR3 spells CASSSTGLGGYTF. The CDR3 nucleotides read TGTGCCAGCAGCTCGACAGGGTTGGGTGGCTACACCTTC.

The chain recombines TRBV6-4 with TRBJ2-5; possible D gene TRBD1, 5 bases. The germline V gene has CDR1 MRHNA and CDR2 SNTAGT. The CDR3 extends over 16 amino acids. Trimming pared 4 bases from V and 3 bases from J, leaving 18 bases between. In DNA form, the CDR3 reads TGTGCCAGCAGTGGCTACAGGTTCAACGCAAAAGAGACCCAGTACTTC. Amino acids: CASSGYRFNAKETQYF.

The V and J genes are TRBV7-9 and TRBJ2-5, with no clear D. The germline CDR1 and CDR2 sequences are SEHNR and FQNEAQ (reference sequence). V lost 0 bases, J lost 2 bases, and 7 bases lay in between. The CDR3 totals 14 residues. The CDR3 loop is CASSLAWQQETQYF. The CDR3 region has the DNA TGTGCCAGCAGCTTAGCTTGGCAACAAGAGACCCAGTACTTC.

This clone was detected a few times. The chain has TRBV7-9 and TRBJ2-3, with D maybe TRBD1 (6 bases). V lost 4 bases to trimming and J lost 5 bases, with 16 bases between them. Germline V lookup: CDR1 SEHNR, CDR2 FQNEAQ (reference sequence). The CDR3 runs to 15 residues. The CDR3 is CASSSSGQGLDTQYF. DNA of the CDR3: TGTGCCAGCAGCTCTTCGGGACAAGGATTAGATACGCAGTATTTT.

The rearrangement joins TRBV3-1 (or the pseudogene TRBV3-2) to TRBJ2-3; 9 nucleotides line up with TRBD1. The germline V gene has CDR1 LGHDT and CDR2 YNNKEL (reference sequence). The V and J ends lost 4 bases and 4 bases, in that order; junction bases with no gene match: 6. CDR3 length: 15 amino acids. The DNA of the CDR3 is TGTGCCAGCAGCCTACAGGGGGCTGGGGCAGATACGCAGTATTTT. This translates into CASSLQGAGADTQYF.

The genes are TRBV24-1 and TRBJ1-2, with 7 positions matching TRBD1. The J segment lost 7 bases and the V segment lost 6 bases, leaving 7 bases of the junction unmatched. Per germline, CDR1 KGHDR and CDR2 SFDVKD. This CDR3 has 13 residues. CDR3 nucleotide sequence: TGTGCCACCAGTTTCGACAGGGCTACTGGCTACACCTTC. Residues: CATSFDRATGYTF.

The rearrangement uses TRBV10-3 and TRBJ2-7, with 9 bases matching TRBD2. J gave up 2 bases and V 6 bases, and 2 bases lay outside the gene matches. CDR1 is ENHRY, CDR2 SYGVKD, per germline. The CDR3 has 13 residues. For the CDR3, the DNA is TGTGCCATCAGGGCTAGCGGGGCCTACGAGCAGTACGTC. Translating gives CAIRASGAYEQYV.

The chain combines TRBV14 with TRBJ2-7, with D tentatively TRBD2 (7 bases). The CDR3 consists of 13 residues. The ends were cut back, 1 base at V and 7 bases at J, with 11 bases in the middle. The germline V gene has CDR1 SGHDN and CDR2 FVKESK. The chain's CDR3 is CASSQVRGGEQYV. CDR3 DNA: TGTGCCAGCAGCCAAGTCAGGGGAGGGGAGCAGTACGTC.

This clone has just one count. The chain combines TRBV24-1 with TRBJ2-3; TRBD2 matches at 11 bases. This CDR3 has 19 amino acids. Per the germline V gene, CDR1 is KGHDR and CDR2 is SFDVKD. V trimming: 5 bases; J trimming: 0 bases; junction bases outside the gene matches: 12. CDR3 sequence reads: CATSGKLAGGRGSTDTQYF. DNA of the CDR3: TGTGCCACCAGTGGGAAGCTAGCGGGAGGACGGGGGAGCACAGATACGCAGTATTTT.

The rearrangement uses TRBV6-1 and TRBJ2-2; 8 positions agree with TRBD1. This CDR3 is 17 amino acids long. Germline loops: CDR1 MNHNS, CDR2 SASEGT. V lost 4 bases, J lost 6 bases, and 13 bases stayed unmatched. This CDR3 is CASSVSPGTGGAGELFF. The CDR3 region has the DNA TGTGCCAGCAGTGTGAGCCCCGGGACAGGAGGAGCCGGGGAGCTGTTTTTT.

The J gene is TRBJ2-5, the V gene TRBV29-1; maybe TRBD2 (5 bases). The CDR3 covers 13 residues. CDR1 and CDR2 (germline): SQVTM, ANQGSEA. Trimming removed 2 bases at V and 5 bases at J, with 12 bases between. CDR3 loop: CSVELVEAETQYF. CDR3 DNA: TGCAGCGTTGAACTCGTGGAGGCGGAGACCCAGTACTTC.

V is TRBV2 and J is TRBJ1-1; D uncertain. CDR1 is SNHLY and CDR2 is FYNNEI in the germline V gene. The V and J ends lost 8 bases and 1 base respectively, with 11 bases between them. There are 13 residues in the CDR3. CDR3 protein: CASSGWENTEAFF. The CDR3 DNA follows: TGTGCCAGCTCGGGGTGGGAGAACACTGAAGCTTTCTTT.

V is TRBV4-1 and J is TRBJ2-3; 13 positions match TRBD2. J gave up 5 bases and V 0 bases, and 8 bases lay outside the gene matches. CDR1 is MGHRA, CDR2 YSYEKL, per germline. The CDR3 spans 18 residues. CDR3 amino acids: CASSQDGTSGISRDTQYF. The CDR3 DNA reads as TGCGCCAGCAGCCAAGATGGGACTAGCGGGATATCTCGAGATACGCAGTATTTT.